The rows below give T cell receptor beta chains drawn from one sample of a study of early T cells in non-severe SARS-CoV-2 infection. TCRdb recomputed calls from the 5' RACE reads with MiXCR, one row per CDR3 protein. The sample records about 81,000 distinct CDR3 sequences, around 6% being singletons. The specimen was whole blood. The receptors come from an adult who was a healthcare worker with PCR-confirmed SARS-CoV-2 infection or an uninfected control (not recorded which). The CDR3 runs from the conserved cysteine through the conserved F or W. The D gene is left open where the match is weak. Rows may omit the clone size; those that give it use once, few, many or a size class.

d_gene	len	abundance	v_gene	j_gene	CDR3aa	CDR3nt
NA	18	NA	TRBV4-1	TRBJ2-3	CASSQEGTGTLSTDTQYF	TGCGCCAGCAGCCAAGAAGGAACAGGGACCCTTAGCACAGATACGCAGTATTTT
TRBD2	17	many	TRBV14	TRBJ2-3	CASSQPGSGGNTDTQYF	TGTGCCAGCAGCCAGCCGGGTAGCGGGGGAAACACAGATACGCAGTATTTT
NA	14	NA	TRBV7-9	TRBJ1-1	CASSLRVGYTEAFF	TGTGCCAGCAGCTTAAGAGTAGGGTACACTGAAGCTTTCTTT
NA	14	many	TRBV20-1	TRBJ2-1	CSARGGSSYNEQFF	TGCAGTGCTAGGGGGGGAAGCTCCTACAATGAGCAGTTCTTC
TRBD1	14	NA	TRBV29-1	TRBJ2-3	CSVTPGQGGDTQYF	TGCAGCGTTACCCCGGGACAGGGTGGAGATACGCAGTATTTT
NA	13	few	TRBV5-1	TRBJ2-5	CASSAYVKETQYF	TGCGCCAGCAGCGCATACGTCAAAGAGACCCAGTACTTC
NA	16	NA	TRBV6-2/TRBV6-3	TRBJ1-2	CASRGEGQRTNYGYTF	TGTGCCAGCAGAGGAGAAGGGCAGAGAACTAACTATGGCTACACCTTC
NA	15	many	TRBV12-3/TRBV12-4	TRBJ2-1	CASQFRESSYNEQFF	TGTGCCAGCCAGTTCAGGGAGAGCTCCTACAATGAGCAGTTCTTC
TRBD1	15	many	TRBV2	TRBJ1-4	CASRGTATTNEKLFF	TGTGCCAGCAGAGGGACAGCTACAACTAATGAAAAACTGTTTTTT
NA	13	few	TRBV7-2	TRBJ2-7	CASSSRLDTEQYF	TGTGCCAGCAGCTCGCGACTAGATACCGAGCAGTACTTC
NA	11	few	TRBV3-1	TRBJ1-1	CASSQASEAFF	TGTGCCAGCAGCCAAGCGTCGGAAGCTTTCTTT
TRBD1	15	NA	TRBV6-5	TRBJ1-1	CASKPTGARDTEAFF	TGTGCCAGCAAACCGACAGGGGCTCGGGACACTGAAGCTTTCTTT
NA	16	few	TRBV6-2/TRBV6-3	TRBJ2-1	CASSLPQAGVYNEQFF	TGTGCCAGCAGTCTACCCCAGGCGGGCGTTTACAATGAGCAGTTCTTC
TRBD2	15	few	TRBV20-1	TRBJ2-7	CSATQGSGRGGEQYF	TGCAGTGCTACTCAAGGGTCCGGGAGGGGCGGCGAGCAGTACTTC
NA	14	many	TRBV7-8	TRBJ2-1	CASSLSLARIEQFF	TGTGCCAGCAGCCTATCACTAGCTCGGATTGAGCAGTTCTTC
NA	14	NA	TRBV5-1	TRBJ2-7	CASSLESTIYEQYF	TGCGCCAGCAGCTTGGAGAGCACTATCTACGAGCAGTACTTC
NA	15	NA	TRBV6-5	TRBJ1-6	CASRVQGIGNSPLHF	TGTGCCAGCAGAGTTCAGGGGATTGGAAATTCACCCCTCCACTTT
NA	15	NA	TRBV12-5	TRBJ2-3	CAVRALESCTDTQYF	TGTGCAGTCCGGGCTTTGGAGAGCTGCACAGATACGCAGTATTTT
NA	10	few	TRBV29-1	TRBJ2-1	CSVVYNEQFF	TGCAGCGTTGTATACAATGAGCAGTTCTTC
NA	15	NA	TRBV5-1	TRBJ1-1	CASSLDGRANTEAFF	TGCGCCAGCAGCTTGGATGGCAGAGCGAACACTGAAGCTTTCTTT
TRBD1	15	many	TRBV20-1	TRBJ2-1	CSARGDRGFYNEQFF	TGCAGTGCTAGGGGAGACAGGGGGTTTTACAATGAGCAGTTCTTC
NA	13	few	TRBV10-3	TRBJ1-1	CAISGTLNTEAFF	TGTGCCATCAGTGGGACACTGAACACTGAAGCTTTCTTT
TRBD2	15	many	TRBV19	TRBJ2-1	CASRLGTSGSDEQFF	TGTGCCAGTCGCCTCGGGACTAGCGGGTCGGATGAGCAGTTCTTC
TRBD1	15	many	TRBV7-9	TRBJ2-3	CASSQGQPGADTQYF	TGTGCCAGCAGCCAGGGACAGCCAGGGGCAGATACGCAGTATTTT
NA	15	few	TRBV25-1	TRBJ1-4	CASRAPRQFSEKLFF	TGTGCCAGCAGGGCCCCAAGACAGTTTTCTGAAAAACTGTTTTTT
NA	15	many	TRBV4-2	TRBJ1-2	CASSQGGRANYGYTF	TGTGCCAGCAGCCAAGGAGGGAGAGCTAACTATGGCTACACCTTC
TRBD2	13	many	TRBV20-1	TRBJ2-7	CSGTGTSHLSEYF	TGCAGTGGGACCGGGACTAGCCACCTATCGGAGTACTTC
NA	13	NA	TRBV2	TRBJ1-6	CASTRVVNSPLHF	TGTGCCAGCACTCGAGTCGTAAATTCACCCCTCCACTTT
NA	13	NA	TRBV29-1	TRBJ1-2	CSGGDTVIGGYTF	TGCAGCGGCGGGGACACCGTGATCGGTGGCTACACCTTC
TRBD2	15	NA	TRBV7-9	TRBJ2-1	CASQPQAGGLVEQFF	TGTGCCAGCCAACCCCAAGCGGGAGGACTGGTTGAGCAGTTCTTC
NA	14	many	TRBV4-3	TRBJ2-1	CASSQDLGNNEQFF	TGCGCCAGCAGCCAAGATCTGGGTAACAATGAGCAGTTCTTC
TRBD2	12	few	TRBV29-1	TRBJ2-1	CSLQRGYNEQFF	TGCAGCCTCCAGCGGGGTTACAATGAGCAGTTCTTC
NA	16	NA	TRBV20-1	TRBJ1-4	CSARALAGKENEKLFF	TGCAGTGCTAGAGCCCTGGCGGGGAAGGAAAATGAAAAACTGTTTTTT
TRBD1	17	few	TRBV7-2	TRBJ2-1	CASSLATGGSIYNEQSF	TGTGCCAGCAGCTTGGCTACAGGGGGGTCGATTTACAATGAGCAGTCCTTC
NA	14	many	TRBV20-1	TRBJ1-5	CSARDGWQGGPQHF	TGCAGTGCTAGAGATGGTTGGCAGGGAGGCCCCCAGCATTTT
NA	12	many	TRBV27	TRBJ1-2	CASGSFNYGYTF	TGTGCCAGCGGGTCGTTTAACTATGGCTACACCTTC
TRBD1	14	many	TRBV6-1	TRBJ1-2	CASIPGGSVYGYTF	TGTGCCAGCATTCCAGGGGGCTCGGTCTATGGCTACACCTTC
NA	15	few	TRBV7-9	TRBJ1-5	CASSSQGGSNQPQHF	TGTGCCAGCAGCTCACAGGGTGGCAGCAATCAGCCCCAGCATTTT
NA	14	NA	TRBV28	TRBJ1-6	CASSRQPYNSPLHF	TGTGCCAGCAGCAGACAGCCCTATAATTCACCCCTCCACTTT
NA	15	NA	TRBV20-1	TRBJ2-5	CSANARRPQLETQYF	TGCAGTGCTAATGCCCGGCGCCCGCAGTTGGAGACCCAGTACTTC
NA	10	many	TRBV18	TRBJ1-3	CASSQNTIYF	TGTGCCAGCTCACAAAACACCATATATTTT
NA	18	NA	TRBV9	TRBJ2-3	CASSVGGSSRPSTYTQYF	TGTGCCAGCAGCGTAGGGGGGTCTTCGAGACCAAGCACATATACGCAGTATTTT
TRBD1	15	many	TRBV19	TRBJ1-4	CASKLGQGANEKLFF	TGTGCCAGTAAACTCGGACAGGGGGCTAATGAAAAACTGTTTTTT
TRBD1	15	NA	TRBV20-1	TRBJ1-5	CSASGQGKGNQPQHF	TGCAGTGCTAGTGGACAGGGAAAAGGCAATCAGCCCCAGCATTTT
NA	14	many	TRBV4-2	TRBJ2-5	CASSQPTDQETQYF	TGTGCCAGCAGCCAACCGACAGATCAAGAGACCCAGTACTTC
NA	12	once	TRBV12-3/TRBV12-4	TRBJ2-3	CASGLNRAAQYF	TGTGCCAGCGGTTTAAACAGGGCCGCGCAGTATTTT
TRBD2	17	few	TRBV20-1	TRBJ2-1	CALHPTSGGSTYNEQFF	TGCGCCTTGCACCCGACTAGCGGGGGGTCCACCTACAATGAGCAGTTCTTC
NA	13	many	TRBV7-2	TRBJ1-1	CASSSQRNTEAFF	TGTGCCAGCAGCTCGCAGAGGAACACTGAAGCTTTCTTT
NA	16	NA	TRBV11-2	TRBJ2-3	CASSLAGPVLGDTQYF	TGTGCCAGCAGCTTAGCGGGACCGGTTCTTGGGGATACGCAGTATTTT
TRBD2	15	few	TRBV4-1	TRBJ2-3	CASTQKVGGTDTQYF	TGCGCCAGCACCCAAAAGGTGGGAGGGACAGATACGCAGTATTTT